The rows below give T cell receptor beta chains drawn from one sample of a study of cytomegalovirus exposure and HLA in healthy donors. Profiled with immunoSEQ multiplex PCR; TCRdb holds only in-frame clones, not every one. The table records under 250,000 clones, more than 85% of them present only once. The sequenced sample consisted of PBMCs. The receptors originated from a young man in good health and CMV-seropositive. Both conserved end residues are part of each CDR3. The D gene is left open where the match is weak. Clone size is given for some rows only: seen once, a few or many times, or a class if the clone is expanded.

CASGLAGGGSTGELFF	TGTGCCAGCGGACTAGCGGGAGGGGGTTCCACCGGGGAGCTGTTTTTT	TRBD2	TRBJ2-2	once	TRBV25-1
CASSETGSNQPQHF	TGTGCCAGCAGTGAGACAGGGAGCAATCAGCCCCAGCATTTT	TRBD1	TRBJ1-5	once	TRBV6-5
CASSLDATVQYF	TGTGCCAGCAGCTTGGATGCGACAGTTCAGTACTTC	NA	TRBJ2-7	few	TRBV5-4
CASSQAAGSGRWYEQYF	TGTGCCAGCAGCCAAGCCGCGGGAAGCGGGAGATGGTACGAGCAGTACTTC	TRBD2	TRBJ2-7	NA	TRBV4-2
CASGPGTGYGYTF	TGTGCTAGTGGTCCGGGGACAGGGTATGGCTACACCTTC	TRBD1	TRBJ1-2	NA	TRBV12-5
CATSRDSDEKLFF	TGTGCCACCAGCAGAGACAGCGATGAAAAACTGTTTTTT	NA	TRBJ1-4	NA	TRBV15
CASSSSRDRPATGELFF	TGTGCCAGCAGCTCGAGCCGGGACAGGCCCGCCACCGGGGAGCTGTTTTTT	TRBD1	TRBJ2-2	NA	TRBV5-6
CASARRGREYNEQFF	TGTGCCAGCGCCCGGAGGGGGAGAGAGTACAATGAGCAGTTCTTC	NA	TRBJ2-1	once	TRBV27
CASYRVGYTF	TGTGCCAGCTACAGGGTTGGCTACACCTTC	NA	TRBJ1-2	few	TRBV28
CSVTGAVNEQFF	TGCAGCGTTACCGGGGCGGTCAATGAGCAGTTCTTC	NA	TRBJ2-1	NA	TRBV29-1
CASSYPPEQYF	TGTGCCAGCAGTTACCCCCCCGAGCAGTACTTC	NA	TRBJ2-7	NA	TRBV6-6
CASSKGPDLVYEQYF	TGTGCCAGCAGCAAAGGGCCAGATCTGGTTTACGAGCAGTACTTC	NA	TRBJ2-7	NA	TRBV13
CASSQATTRGRYEQYF	TGTGCCAGCAGCCAAGCCACTACAAGGGGCCGCTACGAGCAGTACTTC	NA	TRBJ2-7	NA	TRBV4-2
CARGEVYGYTF	TGTGCCCGGGGCGAAGTCTATGGCTACACCTTC	NA	TRBJ1-2	NA	TRBV7-2
CASSQEGRNNQPQHF	TGCGCCAGCAGCCAAGAGGGCAGGAACAATCAGCCCCAGCATTTT	NA	TRBJ1-5	NA	TRBV4-1
CASSHGGNEQFF	TGCGCCAGCAGCCACGGGGGGAATGAGCAGTTCTTC	TRBD2	TRBJ2-1	NA	TRBV4-1
CASSSGQGGYEQYF	TGCGCCAGCAGCTCTGGGCAGGGTGGCTACGAGCAGTACTTC	NA	TRBJ2-7	NA	TRBV5-1
CASSRERDYDSYEQYF	TGTGCCAGCAGTCGCGAACGGGACTACGACTCCTACGAGCAGTACTTC	TRBD2	TRBJ2-7	NA	TRBV28
CASSAGLAGIAETQYF	TGTGCCAGCAGCGCCGGACTAGCGGGAATTGCAGAGACCCAGTACTTC	TRBD2	TRBJ2-5	NA	TRBV9
CASSDSPANTGELFF	TGTGCCAGCAGTGACTCACCTGCGAACACCGGGGAGCTGTTTTTT	NA	TRBJ2-2	NA	TRBV6-4
CALGTGVSHEQYF	TGTGCCTTGGGGACAGGGGTGAGCCACGAGCAGTACTTC	TRBD1	TRBJ2-7	NA	TRBV30
CASSPRALGSAYF	TGTGCCAGCAGCCCAAGGGCCTTAGGGAGCGCGTACTTC	NA	TRBJ2-7	NA	TRBV7-2
CASSLDWYEQYF	TGCGCCAGCAGCCTGGACTGGTACGAGCAGTACTTC	NA	TRBJ2-7	NA	TRBV5-1
CAWSFTRNEQYF	TGTGCCTGGAGCTTCACTCGGAACGAGCAGTACTTC	NA	TRBJ2-7	NA	TRBV30
CASSLGTGADEQYF	TGTGCCAGCAGTTTAGGGACAGGGGCGGACGAGCAGTACTTC	TRBD1	TRBJ2-7	NA	TRBV27
CASSRTGTAYEQYF	TGTGCCAGCAGTCGTACCGGGACAGCGTACGAGCAGTACTTC	TRBD1	TRBJ2-7	NA	TRBV28
CAWIGTGDGYTF	TGTGCCTGGATTGGGACAGGGGATGGCTACACCTTC	TRBD1	TRBJ1-2	NA	TRBV30
CASNGEYEQYF	TGCGCCAGCAACGGGGAGTACGAGCAGTACTTC	NA	TRBJ2-7	NA	TRBV5-1
CASSVATGAQYGYTF	TGTGCCAGCAGCGTAGCGACCGGCGCCCAATATGGCTACACCTTC	NA	TRBJ1-2	NA	TRBV9
CAWSVQGPWGQYF	TGTGCCTGGAGTGTACAGGGGCCTTGGGGGCAGTACTTC	TRBD1	TRBJ2-7	NA	TRBV30
CASSRKYRTGGYQETQYF	TGTGCCAGCAGCCGCAAGTACCGGACAGGGGGGTACCAAGAGACCCAGTACTTC	TRBD1	TRBJ2-5	NA	TRBV11-2
CASSLQYSTSGRDTQYF	TGTGCCAGCAGCTTACAATATTCGACTAGCGGGAGGGATACGCAGTATTTT	TRBD2	TRBJ2-3	NA	TRBV7-9
CASSLGYGHEQFF	TGTGCCAGCAGCCTTGGCTACGGGCATGAGCAGTTCTTC	NA	TRBJ2-1	NA	TRBV9
CASSPIGGAVDTGELFF	TGTGCCAGCAGCCCAATCGGGGGCGCGGTCGACACCGGGGAGCTGTTTTTT	NA	TRBJ2-2	NA	TRBV5-4
CASNGLRTDTQYF	TGTGCCAGCAACGGGCTACGCACAGATACGCAGTATTTT	NA	TRBJ2-3	NA	TRBV11-2
CASKGGEYGYTF	TGTGCCAGCAAGGGGGGCGAGTATGGCTACACCTTC	NA	TRBJ1-2	medium-sized	TRBV2
CASSDFGLAGSYNEQFF	TGTGCCAGCAGTGACTTCGGACTAGCGGGCTCCTACAATGAGCAGTTCTTC	TRBD2	TRBJ2-1	NA	TRBV6-4
CSVGEFAVSYEQYF	TGCAGCGTTGGGGAGTTTGCGGTTTCCTACGAGCAGTACTTC	NA	TRBJ2-7	NA	TRBV29-1
CASSSATRDSIYEQYF	TGCGCCAGCAGCTCGGCTACCCGGGACAGTATCTACGAGCAGTACTTC	TRBD1	TRBJ2-7	NA	TRBV5-1
CASSPTRRYSNTGELFF	TGCGCCAGCAGCCCAACCAGGCGGTACTCGAACACCGGGGAGCTGTTTTTT	NA	TRBJ2-2	NA	TRBV5-1
CASSGTGASNEQYF	TGTGCCAGCTCCGGGACAGGGGCCTCGAATGAGCAGTACTTC	TRBD1	TRBJ2-7	NA	TRBV7-9
CASSRSRDTTYNEQFF	TGCGCCAGCAGCCGCTCCCGGGACACGACCTACAATGAGCAGTTCTTC	NA	TRBJ2-1	NA	TRBV5-1
CASSRQGNNEQFF	TGTGCCAGTAGTAGACAGGGGAACAATGAGCAGTTCTTC	TRBD1	TRBJ2-1	NA	TRBV19
CASSPGTVREQYF	TGTGCCAGCTCACCCGGGACGGTCCGCGAGCAGTACTTC	NA	TRBJ2-7	NA	TRBV18
CASRDRGDTGNTIYF	TGTGCCAGCAGGGACAGGGGGGATACTGGAAACACCATATATTTT	TRBD1	TRBJ1-3	NA	TRBV6-5
CASSDWGARGYTF	TGTGCCAGCAGTGATTGGGGGGCTCGGGGCTACACCTTC	NA	TRBJ1-2	once	TRBV6-1
CAWSLADYEQYF	TGTGCCTGGAGTCTTGCCGACTACGAGCAGTACTTC	NA	TRBJ2-7	NA	TRBV30
CASSNGDSYEQYF	TGTGCCAGCAGCAACGGGGACTCCTACGAGCAGTACTTC	NA	TRBJ2-7	NA	TRBV21-1
CASSPTRTGIGYTF	TGTGCCAGCTCACCGACCAGGACAGGGATTGGCTACACCTTC	TRBD1	TRBJ1-2	NA	TRBV18
CASGTGLITEAFF	TGTGCCAGCGGGACAGGGTTGATTACTGAAGCTTTCTTT	TRBD1	TRBJ1-1	few	TRBV2
CASSGLNSNQPQHF	TGTGCCAGCAGTGGACTGAATAGCAATCAGCCCCAGCATTTT	NA	TRBJ1-5	NA	TRBV6-5